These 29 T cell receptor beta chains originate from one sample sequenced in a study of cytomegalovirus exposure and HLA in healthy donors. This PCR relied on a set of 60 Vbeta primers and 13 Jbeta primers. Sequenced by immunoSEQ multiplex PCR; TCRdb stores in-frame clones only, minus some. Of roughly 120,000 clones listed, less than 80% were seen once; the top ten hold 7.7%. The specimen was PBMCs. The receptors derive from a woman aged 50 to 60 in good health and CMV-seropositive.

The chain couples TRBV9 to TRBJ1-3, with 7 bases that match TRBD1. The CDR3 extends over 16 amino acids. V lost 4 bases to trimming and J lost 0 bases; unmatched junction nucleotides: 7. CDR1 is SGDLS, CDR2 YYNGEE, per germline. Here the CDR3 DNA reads TGTGCCAGCAGCCTTCGGGACAGTTACTCTGGAAACACCATATATTTT. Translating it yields CASSLRDSYSGNTIYF.

The CDR3 DNA follows: TGTGCCAGCAGTACGATACAGGGCGCCTATGGCTACACCTTC. It specifies CASSTIQGAYGYTF. The rearrangement uses TRBV6-6 and TRBJ1-2; a possible D gene is TRBD1 (6 bases). With 5 bases removed from V and 4 bases from J, the gap between germline ends came to 14 bases. Germline V CDR1 and CDR2: MNHNY, SVGAGI (reference sequence). This CDR3 spans 14 amino acids.

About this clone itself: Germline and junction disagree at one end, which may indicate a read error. CDR3 sequence (DNA): TGTGCCAGCAGTTTCGGGAGTTGGTACGAGCGGTACTTC. Translation gives CASSFGSWYERYF. The rearrangement joins TRBV27 to TRBJ2-7; maybe TRBD2 (6 bases). Germline loops: CDR1 MNHEY, CDR2 SMNVEV (reference sequence). The CDR3 consists of 13 residues.

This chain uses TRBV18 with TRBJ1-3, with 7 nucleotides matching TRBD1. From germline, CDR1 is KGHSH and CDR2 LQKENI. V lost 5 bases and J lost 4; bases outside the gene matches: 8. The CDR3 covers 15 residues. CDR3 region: CASSTTTGQGNTIYF. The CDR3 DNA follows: TGTGCCAGCTCAACCACGACAGGGCAAGGAAACACCATATATTTT. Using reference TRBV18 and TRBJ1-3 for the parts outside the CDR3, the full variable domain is NAGVMQNPRHLVRRRGQEARLRCSPMKGHSHVYWYRQLPEEGLKFMVYLQKENIIDESGMPKERFSAEFPKEGPSILRIQQVVRGDSAAYFCASSTTTGQGNTIYFGEGSWLTVV.

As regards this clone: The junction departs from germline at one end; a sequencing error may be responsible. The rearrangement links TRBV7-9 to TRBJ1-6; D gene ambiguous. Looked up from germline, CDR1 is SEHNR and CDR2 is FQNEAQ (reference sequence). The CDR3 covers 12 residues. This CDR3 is CSSSQNNSPLHF. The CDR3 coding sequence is TGTTCCAGCAGCCAGAATAATTCACCCCTCCACTTT.

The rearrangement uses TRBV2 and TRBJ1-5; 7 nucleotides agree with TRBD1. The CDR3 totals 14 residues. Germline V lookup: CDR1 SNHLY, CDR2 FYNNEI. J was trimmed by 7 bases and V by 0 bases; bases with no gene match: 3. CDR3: CASSEASGGQPQHF. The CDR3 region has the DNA TGTGCCAGCAGTGAAGCGTCAGGGGGACAGCCCCAGCATTTT.

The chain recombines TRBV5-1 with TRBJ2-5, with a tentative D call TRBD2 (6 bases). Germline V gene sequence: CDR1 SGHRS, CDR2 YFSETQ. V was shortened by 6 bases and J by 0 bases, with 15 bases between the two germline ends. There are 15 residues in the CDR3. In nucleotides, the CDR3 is TGCGCCAGCATGGAGGGAGCGAGGTACCAAGAGACCCAGTACTTC. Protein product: CASMEGARYQETQYF.

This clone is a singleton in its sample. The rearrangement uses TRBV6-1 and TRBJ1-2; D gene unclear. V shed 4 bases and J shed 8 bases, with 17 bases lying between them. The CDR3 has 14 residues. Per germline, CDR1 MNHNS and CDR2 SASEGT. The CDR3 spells CASSVERRPGGYTF. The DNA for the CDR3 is TGTGCCAGCAGTGTTGAAAGGCGCCCCGGGGGCTACACCTTC.

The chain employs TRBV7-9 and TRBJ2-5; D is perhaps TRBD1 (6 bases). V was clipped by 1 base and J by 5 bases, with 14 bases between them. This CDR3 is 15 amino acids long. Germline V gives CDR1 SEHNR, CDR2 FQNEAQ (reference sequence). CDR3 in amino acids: CASSLGLPGEETQYF. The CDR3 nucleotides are TGTGCCAGCAGCTTAGGACTACCAGGGGAGGAGACCCAGTACTTC.

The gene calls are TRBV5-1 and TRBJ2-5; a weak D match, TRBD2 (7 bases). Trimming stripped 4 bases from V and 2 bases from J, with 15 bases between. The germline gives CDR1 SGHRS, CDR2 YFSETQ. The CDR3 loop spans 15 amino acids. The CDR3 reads CASSLRGGGQETQYF. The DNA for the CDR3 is TGCGCCAGCAGCCTGAGGGGGGGCGGTCAAGAGACCCAGTACTTC.

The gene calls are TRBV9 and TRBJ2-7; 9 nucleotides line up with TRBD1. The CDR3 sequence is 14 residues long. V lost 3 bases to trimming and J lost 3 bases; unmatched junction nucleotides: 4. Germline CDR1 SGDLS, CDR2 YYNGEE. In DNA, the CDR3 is TGTGCCAGCAGCGAACAGGGGGCAGGCTACGAGCAGTACTTC. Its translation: CASSEQGAGYEQYF.

The CDR3 coding sequence is TGTGCCAGCAGCTTAAGTGGGGGCGGAAACACCATATATTTT. Residues: CASSLSGGGNTIYF. The genes are TRBV7-2 and TRBJ1-3; a possible D gene is TRBD1 (6 bases). Between the trimmed V and J ends, which lost 2 bases and 4 bases, there was a span of 9 bases. Germline CDR1 and CDR2: SGHTA and FQGNSA. The CDR3 contains 14 residues.

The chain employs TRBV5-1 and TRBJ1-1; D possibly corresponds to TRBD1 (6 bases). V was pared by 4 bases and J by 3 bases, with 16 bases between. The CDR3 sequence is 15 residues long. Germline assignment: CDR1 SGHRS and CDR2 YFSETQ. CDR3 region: CASSALGAGDTEAFF. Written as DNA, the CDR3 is TGCGCCAGCAGCGCGCTGGGGGCAGGGGACACTGAAGCTTTCTTT.

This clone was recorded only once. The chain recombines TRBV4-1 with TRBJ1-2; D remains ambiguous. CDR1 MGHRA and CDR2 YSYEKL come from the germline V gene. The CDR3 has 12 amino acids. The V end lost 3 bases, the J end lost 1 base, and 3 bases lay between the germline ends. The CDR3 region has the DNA TGCGCCAGCAGCCAGAGTAACTATGGCTACACCTTC. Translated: CASSQSNYGYTF.

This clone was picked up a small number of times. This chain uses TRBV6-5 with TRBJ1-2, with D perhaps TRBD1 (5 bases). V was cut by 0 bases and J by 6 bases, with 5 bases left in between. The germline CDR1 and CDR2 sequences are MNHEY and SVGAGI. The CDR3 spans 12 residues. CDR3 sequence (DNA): TGTGCCAGCAGTTACTCAGGGGATGGCTACACCTTC. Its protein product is CASSYSGDGYTF.

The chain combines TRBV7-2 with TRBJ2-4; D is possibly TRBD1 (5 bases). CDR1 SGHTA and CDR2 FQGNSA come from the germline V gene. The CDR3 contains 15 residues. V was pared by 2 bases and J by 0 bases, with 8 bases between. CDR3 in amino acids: CASSLRGQAKNIQYF. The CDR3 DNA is TGTGCCAGCAGCTTAAGGGGCCAAGCCAAAAACATTCAGTACTTC.

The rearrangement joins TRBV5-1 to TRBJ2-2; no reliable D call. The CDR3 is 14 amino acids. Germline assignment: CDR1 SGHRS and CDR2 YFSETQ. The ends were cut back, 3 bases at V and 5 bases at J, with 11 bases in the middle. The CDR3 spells CASSSLLGTGELFF. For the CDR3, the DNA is TGCGCCAGCAGCTCGCTCCTAGGTACCGGGGAGCTGTTTTTT.

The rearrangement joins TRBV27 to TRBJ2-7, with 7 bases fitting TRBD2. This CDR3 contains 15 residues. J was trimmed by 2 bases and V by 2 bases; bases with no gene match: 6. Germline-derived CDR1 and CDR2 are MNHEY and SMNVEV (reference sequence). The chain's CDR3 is CASSLRASGAYEQYF. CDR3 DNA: TGTGCCAGCAGTTTAAGGGCTAGCGGAGCCTACGAGCAGTACTTC.

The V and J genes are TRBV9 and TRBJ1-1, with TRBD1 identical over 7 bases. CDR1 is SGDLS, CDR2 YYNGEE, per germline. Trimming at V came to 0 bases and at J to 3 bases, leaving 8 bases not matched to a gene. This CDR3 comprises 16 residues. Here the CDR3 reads CASSVGPTRGDTEAFF. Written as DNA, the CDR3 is TGTGCCAGCAGCGTAGGACCTACCAGGGGGGACACTGAAGCTTTCTTT.

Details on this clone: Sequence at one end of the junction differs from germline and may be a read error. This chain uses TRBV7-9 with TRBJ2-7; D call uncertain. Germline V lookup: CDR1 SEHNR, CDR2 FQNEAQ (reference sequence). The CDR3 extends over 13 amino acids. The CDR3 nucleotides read TGTTCCAGCAGCCCCCGACAAAGCTACGAGCAGTACTTC. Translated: CSSSPRQSYEQYF.

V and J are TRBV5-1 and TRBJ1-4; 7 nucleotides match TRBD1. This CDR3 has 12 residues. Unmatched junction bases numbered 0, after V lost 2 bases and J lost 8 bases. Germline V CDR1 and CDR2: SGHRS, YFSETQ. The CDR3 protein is CASSFRGEKLFF. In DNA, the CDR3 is TGCGCCAGCAGCTTCAGGGGGGAAAAACTGTTTTTT. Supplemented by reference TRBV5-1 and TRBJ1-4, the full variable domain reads KAGVTQTPRYLIKTRGQQVTLSCSPISGHRSVSWYQQTPGQGLQFLFEYFSETQRNKGNFPGRFSGRQFSNSRSEMNVSTLELGDSALYLCASSFRGEKLFFGSGTQLSVL.

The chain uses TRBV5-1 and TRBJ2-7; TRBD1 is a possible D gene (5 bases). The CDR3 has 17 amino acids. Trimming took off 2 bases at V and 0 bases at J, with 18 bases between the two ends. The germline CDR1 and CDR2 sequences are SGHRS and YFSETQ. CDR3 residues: CASSFKAWGTPSYEQYF. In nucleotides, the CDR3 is TGCGCCAGCAGCTTCAAAGCTTGGGGCACACCCTCCTACGAGCAGTACTTC.

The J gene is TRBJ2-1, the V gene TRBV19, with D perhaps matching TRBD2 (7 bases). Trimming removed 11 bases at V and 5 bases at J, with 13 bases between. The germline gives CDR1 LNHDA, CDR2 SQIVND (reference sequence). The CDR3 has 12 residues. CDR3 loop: CACGGANNEQFF. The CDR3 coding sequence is TGTGCCTGTGGGGGGGCCAACAATGAGCAGTTCTTC.

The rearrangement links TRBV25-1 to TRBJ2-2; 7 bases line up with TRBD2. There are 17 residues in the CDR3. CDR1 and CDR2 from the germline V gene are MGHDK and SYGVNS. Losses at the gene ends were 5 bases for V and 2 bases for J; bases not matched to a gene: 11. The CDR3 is CASSWVRGRANTGELFF. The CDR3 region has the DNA TGTGCCAGCAGTTGGGTCCGAGGGAGGGCCAACACCGGGGAGCTGTTTTTT.

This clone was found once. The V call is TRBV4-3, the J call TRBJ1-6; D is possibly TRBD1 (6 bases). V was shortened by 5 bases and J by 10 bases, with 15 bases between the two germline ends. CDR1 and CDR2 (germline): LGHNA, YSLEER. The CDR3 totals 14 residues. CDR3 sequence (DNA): TGCGCCAGCAGCTGGACAGCCGAGGGGTCACCCCTCCACTTT. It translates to CASSWTAEGSPLHF.

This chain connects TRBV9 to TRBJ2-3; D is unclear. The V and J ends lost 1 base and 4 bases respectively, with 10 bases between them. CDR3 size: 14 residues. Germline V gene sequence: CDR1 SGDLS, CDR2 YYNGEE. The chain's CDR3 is CASSVTFSPDTQYF. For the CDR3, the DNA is TGTGCCAGCAGCGTAACGTTTAGCCCAGATACGCAGTATTTT.

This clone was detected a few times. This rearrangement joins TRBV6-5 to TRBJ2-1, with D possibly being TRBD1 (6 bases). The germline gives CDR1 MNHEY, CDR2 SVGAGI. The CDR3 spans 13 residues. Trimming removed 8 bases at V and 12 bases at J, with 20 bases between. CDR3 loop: CASQQGYLQGQFF. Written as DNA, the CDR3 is TGTGCCAGCCAACAGGGATATCTCCAGGGGCAGTTCTTC.

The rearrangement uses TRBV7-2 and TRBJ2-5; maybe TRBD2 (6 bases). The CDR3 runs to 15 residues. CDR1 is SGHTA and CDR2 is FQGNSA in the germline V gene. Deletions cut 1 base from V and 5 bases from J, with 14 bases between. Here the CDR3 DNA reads TGTGCCAGCAGCTTAGTTACAGCGGGCCGGGAGACCCAGTACTTC. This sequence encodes CASSLVTAGRETQYF.

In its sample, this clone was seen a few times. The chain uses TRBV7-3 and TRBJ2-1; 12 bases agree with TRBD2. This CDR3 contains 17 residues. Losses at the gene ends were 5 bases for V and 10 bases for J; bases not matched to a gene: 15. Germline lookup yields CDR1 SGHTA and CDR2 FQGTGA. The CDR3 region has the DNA TGTGCCAGCAGCCCCGGACTTCTAGCGGGAGGGCTCCGCGAGCAGTTCTTC. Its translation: CASSPGLLAGGLREQFF.